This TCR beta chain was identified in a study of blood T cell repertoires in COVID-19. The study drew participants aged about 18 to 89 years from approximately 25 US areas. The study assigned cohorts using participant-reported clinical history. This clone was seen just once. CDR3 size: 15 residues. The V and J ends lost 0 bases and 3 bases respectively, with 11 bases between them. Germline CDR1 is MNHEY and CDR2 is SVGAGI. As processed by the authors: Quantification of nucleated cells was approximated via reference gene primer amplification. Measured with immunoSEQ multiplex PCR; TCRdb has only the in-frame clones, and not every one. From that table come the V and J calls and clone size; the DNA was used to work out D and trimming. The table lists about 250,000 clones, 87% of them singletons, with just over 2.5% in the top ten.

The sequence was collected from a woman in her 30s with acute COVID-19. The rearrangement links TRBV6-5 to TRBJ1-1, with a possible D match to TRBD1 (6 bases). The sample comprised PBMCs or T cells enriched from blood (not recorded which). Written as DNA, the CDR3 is TGTGCCAGCAGTTACTCGGCTCAGGGGTACACTGAAGCTTTCTTT. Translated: CASSYSAQGYTEAFF.